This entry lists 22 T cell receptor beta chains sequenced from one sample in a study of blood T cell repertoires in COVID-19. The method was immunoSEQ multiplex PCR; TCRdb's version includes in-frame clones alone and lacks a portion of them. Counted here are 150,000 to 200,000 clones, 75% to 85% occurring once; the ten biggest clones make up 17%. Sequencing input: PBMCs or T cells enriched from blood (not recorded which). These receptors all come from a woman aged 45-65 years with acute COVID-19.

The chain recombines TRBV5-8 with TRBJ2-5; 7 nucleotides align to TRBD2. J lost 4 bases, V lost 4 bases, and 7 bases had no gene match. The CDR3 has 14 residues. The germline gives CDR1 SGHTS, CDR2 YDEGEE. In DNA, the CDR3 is TGTGCCAGCAGCCCCGGACTAGGACGAGAGACCCAGTACTTC. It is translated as CASSPGLGRETQYF. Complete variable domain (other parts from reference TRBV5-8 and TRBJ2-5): EAGVTQSPTHLIKTRGQQATLRCSPISGHTSVYWYQQALGLGLQFLLWYDEGEERNRGNFPPRFSGRQFPNYSSELNVNALELEDSALYLCASSPGLGRETQYFGPGTRLLVL.

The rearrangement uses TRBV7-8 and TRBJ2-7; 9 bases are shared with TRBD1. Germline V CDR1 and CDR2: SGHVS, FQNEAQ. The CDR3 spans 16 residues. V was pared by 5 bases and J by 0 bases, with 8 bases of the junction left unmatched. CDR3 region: CASSVTGGFSSYEQYV. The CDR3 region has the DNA TGTGCCAGCAGCGTGACAGGGGGTTTCAGCTCCTACGAGCAGTACGTC.

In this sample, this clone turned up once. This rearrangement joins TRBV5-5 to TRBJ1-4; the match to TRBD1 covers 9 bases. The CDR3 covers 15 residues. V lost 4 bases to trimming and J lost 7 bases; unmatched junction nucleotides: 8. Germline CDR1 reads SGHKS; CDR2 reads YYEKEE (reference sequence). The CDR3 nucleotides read TGTGCCAGCAGCGTACAGGGGGCGGGTGGTGAAAAACTGTTTTTT. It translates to CASSVQGAGGEKLFF.

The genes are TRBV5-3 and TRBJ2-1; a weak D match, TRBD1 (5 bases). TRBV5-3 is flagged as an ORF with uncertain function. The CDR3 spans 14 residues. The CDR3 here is CPLSAGHRYNEQFF. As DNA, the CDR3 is TGTCCACTATCGGCAGGGCACAGGTACAATGAGCAGTTCTTC.

The CDR3 here is CASSRVQETNTEAFF. The CDR3, as DNA: TGCGCCAGCAGCCGCGTACAGGAAACGAACACTGAAGCTTTCTTT. V and J are TRBV4-1 and TRBJ1-1, with a tentative D call TRBD1 (5 bases). The length of the CDR3 is 15 residues. Germline CDR1 MGHRA, CDR2 YSYEKL. V was pared by 4 bases and J by 1 base, with 13 bases between.

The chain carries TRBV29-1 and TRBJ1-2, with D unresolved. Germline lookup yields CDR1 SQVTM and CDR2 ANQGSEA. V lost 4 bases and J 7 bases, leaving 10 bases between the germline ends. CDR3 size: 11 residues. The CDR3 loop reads CSVADISGYTF. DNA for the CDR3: TGCAGCGTTGCCGACATATCTGGCTACACCTTC.

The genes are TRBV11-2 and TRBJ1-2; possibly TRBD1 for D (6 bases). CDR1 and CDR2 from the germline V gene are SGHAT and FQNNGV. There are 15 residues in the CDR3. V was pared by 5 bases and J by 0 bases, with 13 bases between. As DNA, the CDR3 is TGTGCCAGCAGCCTTGGACAGCCGACTAACTATGGCTACACCTTC. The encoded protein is CASSLGQPTNYGYTF. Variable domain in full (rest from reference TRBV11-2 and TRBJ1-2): EAGVAQSPRYKIIEKRQSVAFWCNPISGHATLYWYQQILGQGPKLLIQFQNNGVVDDSQLPKDRFSAERLKGVDSTLKIQPAKLEDSAVYLCASSLGQPTNYGYTFGSGTRLTVV.

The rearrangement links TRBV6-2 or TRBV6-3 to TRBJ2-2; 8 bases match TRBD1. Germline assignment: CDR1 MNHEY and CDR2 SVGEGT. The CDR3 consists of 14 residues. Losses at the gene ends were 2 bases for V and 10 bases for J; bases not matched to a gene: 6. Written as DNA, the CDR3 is TGTGCCAGCAGTTACGACAGGGGCTTTAAGGAGCTGTTTTTT. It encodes CASSYDRGFKELFF.

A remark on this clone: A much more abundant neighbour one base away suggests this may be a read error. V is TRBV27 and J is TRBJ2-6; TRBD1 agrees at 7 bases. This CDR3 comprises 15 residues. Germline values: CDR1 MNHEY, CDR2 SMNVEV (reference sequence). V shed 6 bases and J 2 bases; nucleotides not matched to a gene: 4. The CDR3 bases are TGTGCCAGCAGCCAGACAGGGACTGGGGCCAACGTCCTGACTTTC. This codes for CASSQTGTGANVLTF.

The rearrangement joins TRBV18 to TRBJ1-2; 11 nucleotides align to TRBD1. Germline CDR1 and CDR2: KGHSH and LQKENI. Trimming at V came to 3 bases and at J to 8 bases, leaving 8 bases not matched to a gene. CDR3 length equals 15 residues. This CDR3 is CASSPSGQGAGGYTF. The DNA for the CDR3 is TGTGCCAGCTCACCGTCCGGACAGGGGGCAGGGGGCTACACCTTC.

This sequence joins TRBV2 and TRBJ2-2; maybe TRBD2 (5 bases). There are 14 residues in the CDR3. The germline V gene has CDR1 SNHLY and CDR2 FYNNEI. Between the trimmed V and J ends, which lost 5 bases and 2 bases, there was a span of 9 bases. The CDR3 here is CASSQWTNTGELFF. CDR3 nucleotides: TGTGCCAGCAGTCAGTGGACTAACACCGGGGAGCTGTTTTTT.

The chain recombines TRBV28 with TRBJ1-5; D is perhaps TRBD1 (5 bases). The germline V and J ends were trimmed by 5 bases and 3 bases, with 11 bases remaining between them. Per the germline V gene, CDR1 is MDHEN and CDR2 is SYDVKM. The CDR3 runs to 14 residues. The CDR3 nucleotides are TGTGCCAGCAGTCTTGACAGCCCCAATCAGCCCCAGCATTTT. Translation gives CASSLDSPNQPQHF.

This chain's CDR3 is CASSDSRASGSYNEQFF. The CDR3 nucleotides read TGTGCCAGCAGTGACTCGAGGGCTAGCGGGAGCTACAATGAGCAGTTCTTC. This chain links TRBV6-4 with TRBJ2-1; 10 bases match TRBD2. V was clipped by 0 bases and J by 3 bases; unmatched bases: 5. The length of the CDR3 is 17 residues. From germline, CDR1 is MRHNA and CDR2 SNTAGT.

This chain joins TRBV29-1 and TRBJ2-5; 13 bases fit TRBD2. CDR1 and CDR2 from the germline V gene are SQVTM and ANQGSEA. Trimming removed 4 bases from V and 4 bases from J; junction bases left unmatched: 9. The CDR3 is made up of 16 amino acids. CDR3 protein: CSVGTSGGRGRETQYF. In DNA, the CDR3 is TGCAGCGTTGGGACTAGCGGGGGCCGCGGTAGAGAGACCCAGTACTTC.

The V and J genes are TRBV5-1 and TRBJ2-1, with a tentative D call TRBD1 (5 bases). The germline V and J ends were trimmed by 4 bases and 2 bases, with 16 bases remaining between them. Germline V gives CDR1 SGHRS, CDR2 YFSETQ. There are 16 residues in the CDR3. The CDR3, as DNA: TGCGCCAGCAGCCCCGAAAGGGGCGGACCCTACAATGAGCAGTTCTTC. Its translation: CASSPERGGPYNEQFF. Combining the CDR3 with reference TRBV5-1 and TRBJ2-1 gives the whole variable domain KAGVTQTPRYLIKTRGQQVTLSCSPISGHRSVSWYQQTPGQGLQFLFEYFSETQRNKGNFPGRFSGRQFSNSRSEMNVSTLELGDSALYLCASSPERGGPYNEQFFGPGTRLTVL.

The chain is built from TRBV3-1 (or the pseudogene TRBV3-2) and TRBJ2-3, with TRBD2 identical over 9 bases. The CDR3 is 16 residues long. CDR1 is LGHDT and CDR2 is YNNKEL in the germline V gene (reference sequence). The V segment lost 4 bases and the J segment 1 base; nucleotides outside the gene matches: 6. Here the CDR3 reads CASSPTERGGTDTQYF. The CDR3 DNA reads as TGTGCCAGCAGCCCCACGGAGCGGGGGGGCACAGATACGCAGTATTTT.

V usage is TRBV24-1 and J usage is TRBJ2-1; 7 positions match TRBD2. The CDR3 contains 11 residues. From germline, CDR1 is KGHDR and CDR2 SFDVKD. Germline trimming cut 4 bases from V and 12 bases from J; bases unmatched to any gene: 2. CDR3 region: CATSDWGGQFF. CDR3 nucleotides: TGTGCCACCAGTGACTGGGGGGGGCAGTTCTTC.

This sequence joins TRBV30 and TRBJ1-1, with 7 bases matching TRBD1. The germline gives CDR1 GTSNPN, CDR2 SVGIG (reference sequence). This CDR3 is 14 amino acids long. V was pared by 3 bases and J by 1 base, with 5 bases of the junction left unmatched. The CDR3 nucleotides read TGTGCCTGGAGGGACAGGCAACGGAACACTGAAGCTTTCTTT. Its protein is CAWRDRQRNTEAFF.

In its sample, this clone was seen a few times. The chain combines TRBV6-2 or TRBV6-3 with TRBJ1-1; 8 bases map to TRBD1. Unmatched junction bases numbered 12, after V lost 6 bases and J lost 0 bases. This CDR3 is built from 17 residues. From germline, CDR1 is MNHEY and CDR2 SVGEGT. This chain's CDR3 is CASSTGTGIFVNTEAFF. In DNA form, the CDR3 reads TGTGCCAGCAGCACCGGGACAGGCATTTTCGTGAACACTGAAGCTTTCTTT.

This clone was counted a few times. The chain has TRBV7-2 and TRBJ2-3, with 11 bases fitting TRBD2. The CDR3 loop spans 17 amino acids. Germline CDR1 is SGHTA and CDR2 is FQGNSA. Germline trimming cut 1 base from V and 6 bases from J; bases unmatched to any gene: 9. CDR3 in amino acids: CASSLEVAGGPRDTQYF. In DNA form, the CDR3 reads TGTGCCAGCAGCTTAGAGGTAGCGGGGGGGCCAAGGGATACGCAGTATTTT.

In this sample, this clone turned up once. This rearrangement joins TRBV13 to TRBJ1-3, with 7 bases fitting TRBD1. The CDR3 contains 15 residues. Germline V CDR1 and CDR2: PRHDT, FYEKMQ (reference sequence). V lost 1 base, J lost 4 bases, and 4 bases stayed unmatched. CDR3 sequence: CASSLAGRGGNTIYF. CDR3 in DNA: TGTGCCAGCAGCTTAGCGGGCAGGGGGGGAAACACCATATATTTT.

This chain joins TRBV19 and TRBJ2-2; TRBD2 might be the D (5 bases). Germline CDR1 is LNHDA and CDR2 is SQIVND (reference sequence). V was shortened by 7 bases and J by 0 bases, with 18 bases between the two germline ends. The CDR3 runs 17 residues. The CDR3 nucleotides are TGTGCCAGTACCATGTCGGACCCCGGGGCGAACACCGGGGAGCTGTTTTTT. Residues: CASTMSDPGANTGELFF.